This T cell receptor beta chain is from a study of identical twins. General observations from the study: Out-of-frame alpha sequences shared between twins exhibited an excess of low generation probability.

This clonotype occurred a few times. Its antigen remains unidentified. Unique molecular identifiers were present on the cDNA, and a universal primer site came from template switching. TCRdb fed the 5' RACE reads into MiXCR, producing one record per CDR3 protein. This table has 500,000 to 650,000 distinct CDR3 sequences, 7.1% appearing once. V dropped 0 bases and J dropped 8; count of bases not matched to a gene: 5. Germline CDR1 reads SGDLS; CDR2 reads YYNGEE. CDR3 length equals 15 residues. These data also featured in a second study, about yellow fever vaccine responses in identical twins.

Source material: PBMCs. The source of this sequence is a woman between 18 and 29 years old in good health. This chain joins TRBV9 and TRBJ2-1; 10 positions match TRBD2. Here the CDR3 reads CASSVGAGGPHEQFF. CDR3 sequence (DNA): TGTGCCAGCAGCGTAGGAGCGGGAGGGCCGCATGAGCAGTTCTTC.